These T cell receptor beta chains were read from a single sample in a study of cytomegalovirus exposure and HLA in healthy donors. TCRdb keeps only in-frame clones here, not all; method: immunoSEQ multiplex PCR. The table lists more than 85,000 clones, 88% of them singletons. The sample was PBMCs. The receptors originated from a woman aged 18 to 35 in good health and CMV-seronegative. Each CDR3 is given with its conserved first and last residue. D genes are given only for firm matches. For some rows the clone size is stated as once, few or many, or as a class when expanded; others skip it.

clone size	V gene	D gene	J gene	CDR3 protein	CDR3 DNA
.	TRBV30	.	TRBJ2-4	CAWTRDSSAKNIQYF	TGTGCCTGGACAAGGGACTCATCAGCCAAAAACATTCAGTACTTC
.	TRBV20-1	.	TRBJ1-2	CRGGENYGYTF	TGCAGAGGAGGGGAGAACTATGGCTACACCTTC
.	TRBV5-1	.	TRBJ1-4	CASSYLGEKLFF	TGCGCCAGCAGCTACCTCGGTGAAAAACTGTTTTTT
.	TRBV19	.	TRBJ1-1	CASSMGRGPVGDEAFF	TGTGCCAGTAGTATGGGCCGGGGTCCCGTAGGTGATGAAGCTTTCTTT
.	TRBV7-2	TRBD1	TRBJ2-7	CASSQDAGQGSYEQYF	TGTGCCAGCAGCCAGGACGCGGGACAGGGCTCCTACGAGCAGTACTTC
.	TRBV28	.	TRBJ2-1	CASSSSIGGSYNEQFF	TGTGCCAGCAGTTCCAGTATAGGAGGTTCCTACAATGAGCAGTTCTTC
.	TRBV7-2	TRBD1	TRBJ1-5	CASSSLGQVQHF	TGTGCCAGCAGCTCCCTAGGACAGGTTCAGCATTTT
few	TRBV19	.	TRBJ2-1	CASATETGNEQFF	TGTGCCAGCGCGACAGAGACGGGCAATGAGCAGTTCTTC
.	TRBV6-6	TRBD2	TRBJ2-5	CASSYGGSQETQYF	TGTGCCAGCAGTTACGGCGGGAGCCAAGAGACCCAGTACTTC
few	TRBV15	TRBD1	TRBJ2-3	CATSPGTAHTDTQYF	TGTGCCACCAGCCCCGGGACAGCACACACAGATACGCAGTATTTT
.	TRBV27	.	TRBJ2-7	CASRRTLTSEQYF	TGTGCCAGCCGGCGAACCTTGACATCCGAGCAGTACTTC
.	TRBV28	TRBD1	TRBJ1-5	CASSLTGRNQPQHF	TGTGCCAGCAGCCTGACAGGGCGCAATCAGCCCCAGCATTTT
.	TRBV12-5	TRBD1	TRBJ2-2	CASGHGQGTGELFF	TGTGCTAGTGGTCACGGACAGGGAACCGGGGAGCTGTTTTTT
.	TRBV18	.	TRBJ2-2	CASSPPGGPNTGELFF	TGTGCCAGCTCACCACCGGGAGGCCCGAACACCGGGGAGCTGTTTTTT
.	TRBV7-2	TRBD1	TRBJ1-3	CASSLGGSGQAANTIYF	TGTGCCAGCAGCTTAGGGGGGTCGGGACAGGCTGCAAACACCATATATTTT
.	TRBV5-1	.	TRBJ2-1	CASSLQESSSYNEQFF	TGCGCCAGCAGCTTACAGGAAAGCAGCTCCTACAATGAGCAGTTCTTC
.	TRBV5-6	.	TRBJ2-4	CASSPGAGRLSAKNIQYF	TGTGCCAGCAGCCCGGGAGCGGGTCGGTTGTCGGCCAAAAACATTCAGTACTTC
.	TRBV2	TRBD2	TRBJ2-2	CASSDREGSNTGELFF	TGTGCCAGCAGTGATCGGGAGGGATCGAACACCGGGGAGCTGTTTTTT
.	TRBV2	.	TRBJ2-1	CASSEALPRDYNEQFF	TGTGCCAGCAGTGAAGCCCTACCGAGGGACTACAATGAGCAGTTCTTC
.	TRBV15	.	TRBJ1-1	CATSLSSGKAFF	TGTGCCACCAGCTTAAGCAGCGGGAAAGCTTTCTTT
.	TRBV28	.	TRBJ2-3	CASSFPLLRREHADTQYF	TGTGCCAGCAGTTTCCCGCTTTTGCGGCGGGAACACGCAGATACGCAGTATTTT
.	TRBV5-4	.	TRBJ2-1	CASSARGPSYNEQFF	TGTGCCAGCAGCGCCAGGGGACCCTCCTACAATGAGCAGTTCTTC
few	TRBV6-4	TRBD2	TRBJ2-3	CASSASGGSTDTQYF	TGTGCCAGCAGTGCCAGCGGGGGGTCGACAGATACGCAGTATTTT
.	TRBV28	.	TRBJ1-5	CASQTLRTGRGQPQHF	TGTGCCAGCCAAACCTTGAGGACCGGTCGAGGGCAGCCCCAGCATTTT
.	TRBV27	.	TRBJ1-2	CASRGAYFGYTF	TGTGCCAGCAGGGGGGCGTATTTTGGCTACACCTTC